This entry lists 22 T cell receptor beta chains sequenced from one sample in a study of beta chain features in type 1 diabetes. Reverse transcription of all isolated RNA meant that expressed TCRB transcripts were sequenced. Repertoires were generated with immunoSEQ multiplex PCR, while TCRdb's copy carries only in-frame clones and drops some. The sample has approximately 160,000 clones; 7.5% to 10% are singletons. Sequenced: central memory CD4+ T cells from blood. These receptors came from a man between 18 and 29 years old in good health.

This chain's CDR3 is CASSQDLASGRSETQYF. The CDR3 DNA sequence: TGCGCCAGCAGCCAAGATCTTGCTAGCGGGCGGTCGGAGACCCAGTACTTC. The genes are TRBV4-1 and TRBJ2-5; 8 positions agree with TRBD2. Germline V gene data show CDR1 as MGHRA and CDR2 as YSYEKL. The CDR3 has 17 residues. Trimming removed 0 bases from V and 5 bases from J; junction bases left unmatched: 11.

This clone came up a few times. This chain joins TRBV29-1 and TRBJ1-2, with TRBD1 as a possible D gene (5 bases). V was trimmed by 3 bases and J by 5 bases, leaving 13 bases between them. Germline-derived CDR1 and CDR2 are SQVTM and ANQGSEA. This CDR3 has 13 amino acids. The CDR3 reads CSVEAGQGYGYTF. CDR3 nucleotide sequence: TGCAGCGTTGAGGCGGGGCAGGGTTATGGCTACACCTTC.

CDR3 residues: CSALQGAETQYF. The CDR3 DNA is TGCAGCGCCCTACAGGGCGCGGAGACCCAGTACTTC. The chain couples TRBV29-1 to TRBJ2-5, with D possibly TRBD1 on 6 matching bases. Germline CDR1 reads SQVTM; CDR2 reads ANQGSEA. The CDR3 has 12 amino acids. Trimming removed 7 bases from V and 5 bases from J, with 14 bases in between.

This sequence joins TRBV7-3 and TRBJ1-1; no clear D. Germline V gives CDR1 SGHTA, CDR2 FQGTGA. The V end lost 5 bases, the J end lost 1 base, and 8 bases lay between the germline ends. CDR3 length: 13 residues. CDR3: CASSQQSNTEAFF. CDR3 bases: TGTGCCAGCAGCCAACAGTCGAACACTGAAGCTTTCTTT.

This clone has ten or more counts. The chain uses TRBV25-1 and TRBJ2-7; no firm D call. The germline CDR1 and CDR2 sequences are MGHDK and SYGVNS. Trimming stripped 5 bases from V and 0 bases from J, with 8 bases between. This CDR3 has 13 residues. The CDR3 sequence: CASSYSNSYEQYF. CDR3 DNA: TGTGCCAGCAGTTACAGCAACTCCTACGAGCAGTACTTC.

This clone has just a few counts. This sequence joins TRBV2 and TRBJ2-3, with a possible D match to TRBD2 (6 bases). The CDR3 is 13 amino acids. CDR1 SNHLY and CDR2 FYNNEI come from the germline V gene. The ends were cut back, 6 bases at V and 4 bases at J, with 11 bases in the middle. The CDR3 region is CASSRGKPDTQYF. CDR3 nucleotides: TGTGCCAGCAGCCGGGGGAAACCAGATACGCAGTATTTT.

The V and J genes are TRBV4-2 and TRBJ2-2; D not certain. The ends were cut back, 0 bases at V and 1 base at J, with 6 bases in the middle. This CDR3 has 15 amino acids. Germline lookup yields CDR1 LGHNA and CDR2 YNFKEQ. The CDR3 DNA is TGTGCCAGCAGCCAAGATTCTCGGAACACCGGGGAGCTGTTTTTT. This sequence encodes CASSQDSRNTGELFF.

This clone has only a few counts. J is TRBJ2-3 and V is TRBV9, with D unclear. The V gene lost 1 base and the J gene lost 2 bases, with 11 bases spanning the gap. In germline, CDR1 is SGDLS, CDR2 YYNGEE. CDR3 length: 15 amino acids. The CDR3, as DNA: TGTGCCAGCAGCGTAAGTCACAGCACCACAGATACGCAGTATTTT. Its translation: CASSVSHSTTDTQYF. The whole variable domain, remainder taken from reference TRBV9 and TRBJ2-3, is DSGVTQTPKHLITATGQRVTLRCSPRSGDLSVYWYQQSLDQGLQFLIQYYNGEERAKGNILERFSAQQFPDLHSELNLSSLELGDSALYFCASSVSHSTTDTQYFGPGTRLTVL.

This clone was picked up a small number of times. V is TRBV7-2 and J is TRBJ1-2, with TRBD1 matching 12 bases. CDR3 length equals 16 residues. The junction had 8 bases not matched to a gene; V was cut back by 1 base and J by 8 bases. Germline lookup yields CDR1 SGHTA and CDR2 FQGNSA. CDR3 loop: CASSLGGQGALVGYTF. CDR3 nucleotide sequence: TGTGCCAGCAGCTTAGGGGGACAGGGGGCCTTAGTGGGCTACACCTTC.

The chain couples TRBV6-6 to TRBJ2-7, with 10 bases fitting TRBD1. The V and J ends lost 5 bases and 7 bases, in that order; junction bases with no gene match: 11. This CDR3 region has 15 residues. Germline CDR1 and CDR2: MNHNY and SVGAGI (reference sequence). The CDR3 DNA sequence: TGTGCCAGCAGTCAACCGGGACAGGGGACGAAGGAGCAGTACTTC. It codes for CASSQPGQGTKEQYF.

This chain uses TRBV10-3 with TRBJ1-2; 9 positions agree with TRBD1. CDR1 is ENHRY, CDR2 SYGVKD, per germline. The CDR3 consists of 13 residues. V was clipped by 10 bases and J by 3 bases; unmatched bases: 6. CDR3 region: CATRRQGDYGYTF. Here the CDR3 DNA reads TGTGCCACTAGGCGACAGGGGGACTATGGCTACACCTTC.

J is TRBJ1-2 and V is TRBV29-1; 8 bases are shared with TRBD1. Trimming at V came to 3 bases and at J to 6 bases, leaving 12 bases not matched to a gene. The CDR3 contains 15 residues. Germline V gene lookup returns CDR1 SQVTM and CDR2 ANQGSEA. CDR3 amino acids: CSVDMVTGGLDGYTF. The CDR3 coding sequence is TGCAGCGTTGATATGGTAACAGGGGGTTTAGATGGCTACACCTTC.

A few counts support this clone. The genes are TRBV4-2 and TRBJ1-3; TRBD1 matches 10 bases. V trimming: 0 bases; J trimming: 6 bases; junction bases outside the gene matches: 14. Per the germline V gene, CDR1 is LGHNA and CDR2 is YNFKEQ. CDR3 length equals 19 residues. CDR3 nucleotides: TGTGCCAGCAGCCAAGATCCGGGCGATAGGGACAGGGGTCTAAACACCATATATTTT. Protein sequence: CASSQDPGDRDRGLNTIYF.

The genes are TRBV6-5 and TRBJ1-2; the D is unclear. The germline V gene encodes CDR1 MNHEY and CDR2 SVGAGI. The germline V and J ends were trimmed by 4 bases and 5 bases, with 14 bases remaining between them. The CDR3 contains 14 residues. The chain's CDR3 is CASSSDSFPYGYTF. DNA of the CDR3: TGTGCCAGCAGTTCGGACTCGTTCCCTTATGGCTACACCTTC.

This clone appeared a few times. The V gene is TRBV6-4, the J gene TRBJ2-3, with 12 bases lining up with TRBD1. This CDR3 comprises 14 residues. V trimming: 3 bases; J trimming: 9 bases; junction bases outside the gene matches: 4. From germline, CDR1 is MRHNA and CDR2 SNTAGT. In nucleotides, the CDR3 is TGTGCCAGCAGTGAGGGACAGGGGGCAGGAACGCAGTATTTT. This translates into CASSEGQGAGTQYF.

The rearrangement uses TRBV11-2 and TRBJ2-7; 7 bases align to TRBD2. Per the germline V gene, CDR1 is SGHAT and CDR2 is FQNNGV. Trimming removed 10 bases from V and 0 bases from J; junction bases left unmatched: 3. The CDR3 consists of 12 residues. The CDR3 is CATGGSSYEQYF. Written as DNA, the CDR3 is TGTGCCACCGGGGGGAGCTCCTACGAGCAGTACTTC.

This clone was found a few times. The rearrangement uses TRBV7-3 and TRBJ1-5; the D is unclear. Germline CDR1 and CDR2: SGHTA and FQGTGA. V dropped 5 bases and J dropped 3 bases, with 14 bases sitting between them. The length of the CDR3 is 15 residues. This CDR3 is CASSPGGSSNQPQHF. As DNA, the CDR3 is TGTGCCAGCAGCCCTGGAGGGTCCTCCAATCAGCCCCAGCATTTT.

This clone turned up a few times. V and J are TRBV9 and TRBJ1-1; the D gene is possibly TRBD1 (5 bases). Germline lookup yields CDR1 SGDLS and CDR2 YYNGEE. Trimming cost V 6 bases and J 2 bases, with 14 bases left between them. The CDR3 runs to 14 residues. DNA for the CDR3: TGTGCCAGCACCGCGGGGGTATATAACACTGAAGCTTTCTTT. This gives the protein CASTAGVYNTEAFF.

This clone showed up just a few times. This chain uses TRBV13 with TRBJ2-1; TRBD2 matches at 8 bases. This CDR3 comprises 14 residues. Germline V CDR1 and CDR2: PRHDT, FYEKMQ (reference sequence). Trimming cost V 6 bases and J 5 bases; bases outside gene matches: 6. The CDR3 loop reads CASRNGRANNEQFF. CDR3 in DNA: TGTGCCAGCAGGAACGGGAGGGCCAACAATGAGCAGTTCTTC.

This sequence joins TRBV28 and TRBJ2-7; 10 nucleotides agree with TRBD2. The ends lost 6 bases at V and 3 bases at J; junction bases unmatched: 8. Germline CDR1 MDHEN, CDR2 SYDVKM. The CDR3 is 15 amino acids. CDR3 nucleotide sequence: TGTGCCAGCAGCTCCCGGACTAGCGGAGTCTACGAGCAGTACTTC. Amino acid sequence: CASSSRTSGVYEQYF.

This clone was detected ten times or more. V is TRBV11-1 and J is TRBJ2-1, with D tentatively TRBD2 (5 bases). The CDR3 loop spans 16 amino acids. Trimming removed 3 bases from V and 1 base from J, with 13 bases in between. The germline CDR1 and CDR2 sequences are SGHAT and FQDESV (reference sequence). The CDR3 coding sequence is TGTGCCAGCAGCTTTCGGGGTGTGGGTTCCTACAATGAGCAGTTCTTC. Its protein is CASSFRGVGSYNEQFF. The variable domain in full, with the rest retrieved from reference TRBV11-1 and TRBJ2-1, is EAEVAQSPRYKITEKSQAVAFWCDPISGHATLYWYRQILGQGPELLVQFQDESVVDDSQLPKDRFSAERLKGVDSTLKIQPAELGDSAMYLCASSFRGVGSYNEQFFGPGTRLTVL.

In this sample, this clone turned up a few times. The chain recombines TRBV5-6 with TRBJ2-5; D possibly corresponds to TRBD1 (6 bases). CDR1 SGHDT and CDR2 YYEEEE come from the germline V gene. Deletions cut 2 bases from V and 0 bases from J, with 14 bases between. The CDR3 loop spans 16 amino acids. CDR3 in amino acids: CASSFWSGANQETQYF. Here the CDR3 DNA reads TGTGCCAGCAGCTTTTGGTCAGGGGCTAACCAAGAGACCCAGTACTTC.